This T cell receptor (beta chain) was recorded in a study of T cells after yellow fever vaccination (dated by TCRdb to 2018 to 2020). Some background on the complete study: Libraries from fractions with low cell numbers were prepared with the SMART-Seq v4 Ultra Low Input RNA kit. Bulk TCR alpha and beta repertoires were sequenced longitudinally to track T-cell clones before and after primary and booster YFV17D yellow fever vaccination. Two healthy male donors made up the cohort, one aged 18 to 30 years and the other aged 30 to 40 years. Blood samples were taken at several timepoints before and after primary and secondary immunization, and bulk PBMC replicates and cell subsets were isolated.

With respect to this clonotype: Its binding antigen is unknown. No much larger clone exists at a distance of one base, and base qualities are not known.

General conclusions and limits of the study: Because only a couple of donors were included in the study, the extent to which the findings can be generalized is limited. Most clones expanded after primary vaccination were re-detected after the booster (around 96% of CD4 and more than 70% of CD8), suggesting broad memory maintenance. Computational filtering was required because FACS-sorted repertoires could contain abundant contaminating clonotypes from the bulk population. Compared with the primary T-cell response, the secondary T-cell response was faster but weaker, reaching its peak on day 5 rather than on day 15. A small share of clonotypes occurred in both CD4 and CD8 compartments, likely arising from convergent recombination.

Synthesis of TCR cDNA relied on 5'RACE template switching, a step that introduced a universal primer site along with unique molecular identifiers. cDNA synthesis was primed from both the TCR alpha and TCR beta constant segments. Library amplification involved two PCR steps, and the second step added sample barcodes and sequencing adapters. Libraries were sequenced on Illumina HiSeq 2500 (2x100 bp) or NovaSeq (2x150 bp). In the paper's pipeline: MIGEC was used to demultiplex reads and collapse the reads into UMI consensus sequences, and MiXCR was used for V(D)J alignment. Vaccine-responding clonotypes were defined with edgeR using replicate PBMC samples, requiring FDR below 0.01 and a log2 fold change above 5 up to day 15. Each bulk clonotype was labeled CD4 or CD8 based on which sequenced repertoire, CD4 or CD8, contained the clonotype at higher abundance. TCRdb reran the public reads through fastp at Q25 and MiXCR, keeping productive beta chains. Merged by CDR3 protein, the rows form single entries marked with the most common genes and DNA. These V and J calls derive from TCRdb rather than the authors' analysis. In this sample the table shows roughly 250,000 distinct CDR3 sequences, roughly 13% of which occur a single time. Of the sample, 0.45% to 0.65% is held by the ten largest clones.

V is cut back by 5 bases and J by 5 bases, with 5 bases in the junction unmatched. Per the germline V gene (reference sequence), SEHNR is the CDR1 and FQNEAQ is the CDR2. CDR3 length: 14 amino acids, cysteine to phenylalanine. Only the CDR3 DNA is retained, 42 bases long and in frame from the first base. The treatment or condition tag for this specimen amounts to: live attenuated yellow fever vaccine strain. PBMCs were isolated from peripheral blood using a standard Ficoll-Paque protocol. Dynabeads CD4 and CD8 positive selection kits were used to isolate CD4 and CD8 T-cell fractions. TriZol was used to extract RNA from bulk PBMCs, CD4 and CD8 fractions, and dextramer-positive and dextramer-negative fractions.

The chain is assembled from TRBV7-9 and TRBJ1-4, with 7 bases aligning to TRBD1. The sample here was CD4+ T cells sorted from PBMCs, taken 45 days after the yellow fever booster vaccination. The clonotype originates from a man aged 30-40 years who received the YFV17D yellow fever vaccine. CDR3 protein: CASSAGQRNEKLFF. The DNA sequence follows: TGTGCCAGCAGCGCGGGACAGAGAAATGAAAAACTGTTTTTT.